The present T cell receptor (beta chain) was sequenced within a study of OX40 agonist ivuxolimab in advanced cancers. As for the study in general: Three patients showed partial responses: one hepatocellular carcinoma and two cutaneous melanoma cases.

As to this clone: Antigen: not known.

Data came from immunoSEQ multiplex PCR; TCRdb stores just in-frame clones and leaves some out. The sample consists of nearly 80,000 clones, roughly four fifths of them appearing once. The study, taken as a whole, reports: Undetermined was the antigen specificity of the expanded peripheral T cells. At doses 0.1 to 3.0 mg/kg, CD4+ and CD8+ clones expanded.

Autoimmune disease history or systemic immunosuppression disqualified patients. The CDR3 consists of 13 residues. Germline values: CDR1 SEHNR, CDR2 FQNEAQ (reference sequence). V lost 2 bases and J 3 bases, leaving 7 bases between the germline ends. The sample consisted of CD4+ or CD8+ T cells sorted from blood, taken in a trial of the OX40 agonist ivuxolimab. The source is an adult with an advanced solid tumor such as melanoma, head and neck, liver or kidney cancer. The chain employs TRBV7-9 and TRBJ1-1; D is possibly TRBD1 (5 bases). CDR3 sequence: CASSLLGDTEAFF. CDR3 in DNA: TGTGCCAGCAGCTTACTGGGGGACACTGAAGCTTTCTTT.